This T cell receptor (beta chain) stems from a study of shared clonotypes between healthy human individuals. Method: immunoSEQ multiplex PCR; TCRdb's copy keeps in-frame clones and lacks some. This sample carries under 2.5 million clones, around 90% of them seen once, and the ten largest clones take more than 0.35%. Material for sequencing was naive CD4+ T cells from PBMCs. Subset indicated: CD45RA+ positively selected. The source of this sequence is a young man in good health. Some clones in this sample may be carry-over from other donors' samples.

CDR3 bases: TGTGCCAGCAGTGAGAGGCGGGGGGGTTCCTACGAGCAGTACTTC. Protein: CASSERRGGSYEQYF. The chain joins TRBV2 to TRBJ2-7; 9 nucleotides agree with TRBD2. The germline gives CDR1 SNHLY, CDR2 FYNNEI. The CDR3 extends over 15 amino acids. Trimming cost V 3 bases and J 1 base; bases outside gene matches: 4.